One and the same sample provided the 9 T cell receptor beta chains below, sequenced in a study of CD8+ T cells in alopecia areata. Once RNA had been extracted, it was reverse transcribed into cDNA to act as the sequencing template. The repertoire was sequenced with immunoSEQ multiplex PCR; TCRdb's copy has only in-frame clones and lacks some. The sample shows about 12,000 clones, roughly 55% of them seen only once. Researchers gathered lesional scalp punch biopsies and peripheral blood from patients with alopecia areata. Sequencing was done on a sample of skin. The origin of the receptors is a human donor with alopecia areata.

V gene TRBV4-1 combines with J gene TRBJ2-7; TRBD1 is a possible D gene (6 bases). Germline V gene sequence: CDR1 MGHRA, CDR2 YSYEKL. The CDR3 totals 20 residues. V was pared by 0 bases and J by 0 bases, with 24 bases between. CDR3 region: CASSQDPGGKKPRSSYEQYF. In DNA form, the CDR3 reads TGCGCCAGCAGCCAAGATCCTGGGGGCAAAAAACCAAGGAGCTCCTACGAGCAGTACTTC.

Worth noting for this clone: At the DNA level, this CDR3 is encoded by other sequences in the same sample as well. The CDR3 bases are TGTGCCAGCAGTGAGAGGACAGGGGACGGCTATGGCTACACCTTC. It yields the protein CASSERTGDGYGYTF. The chain has TRBV25-1 and TRBJ1-2; 9 bases line up with TRBD1. CDR1 is MGHDK, CDR2 SYGVNS, per germline. The CDR3 loop spans 15 amino acids. The ends lost 3 bases at V and 4 bases at J; junction bases unmatched: 6.

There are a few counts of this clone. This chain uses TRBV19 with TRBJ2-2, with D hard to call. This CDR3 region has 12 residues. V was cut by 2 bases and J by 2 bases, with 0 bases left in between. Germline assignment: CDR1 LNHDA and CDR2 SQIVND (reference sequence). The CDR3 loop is CASSINTGELFF. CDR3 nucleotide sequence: TGTGCCAGTAGTATAAACACCGGGGAGCTGTTTTTT.

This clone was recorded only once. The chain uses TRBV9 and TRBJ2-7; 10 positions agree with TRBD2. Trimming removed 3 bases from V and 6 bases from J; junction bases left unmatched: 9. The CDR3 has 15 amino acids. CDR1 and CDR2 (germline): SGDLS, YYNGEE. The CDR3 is CASSARGLALGEQYF. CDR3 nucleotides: TGTGCCAGCAGCGCCCGGGGACTAGCGCTAGGCGAGCAGTACTTC.

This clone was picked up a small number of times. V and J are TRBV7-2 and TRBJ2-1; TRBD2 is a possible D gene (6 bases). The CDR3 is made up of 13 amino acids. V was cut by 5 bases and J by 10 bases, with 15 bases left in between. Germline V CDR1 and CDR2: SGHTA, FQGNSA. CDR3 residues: CASSTGLQREQFF. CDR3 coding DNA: TGTGCCAGCAGCACGGGACTTCAGAGGGAGCAGTTCTTC.

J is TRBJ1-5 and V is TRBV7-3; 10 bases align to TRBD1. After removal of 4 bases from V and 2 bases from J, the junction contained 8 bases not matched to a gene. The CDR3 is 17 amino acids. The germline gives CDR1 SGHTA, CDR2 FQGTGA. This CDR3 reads CASSSGTGAWGNQPQHF. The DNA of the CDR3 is TGTGCCAGCAGCTCGGGGACAGGGGCGTGGGGCAATCAGCCCCAGCATTTT.

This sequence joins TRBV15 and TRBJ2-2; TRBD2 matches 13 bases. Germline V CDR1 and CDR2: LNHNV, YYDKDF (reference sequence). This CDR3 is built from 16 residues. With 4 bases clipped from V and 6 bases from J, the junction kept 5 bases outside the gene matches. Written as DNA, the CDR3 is TGTGCCACCAGCATTGGGACTAGCGGGATTTCCGGGGAGCTGTTTTTT. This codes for CATSIGTSGISGELFF.

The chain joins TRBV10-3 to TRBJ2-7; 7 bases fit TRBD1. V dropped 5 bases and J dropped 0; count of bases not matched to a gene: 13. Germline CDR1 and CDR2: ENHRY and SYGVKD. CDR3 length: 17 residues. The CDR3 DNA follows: TGTGCCATCAGTCTGACGGCGACAGGGCTTACCTCCTACGAGCAGTACTTC. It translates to CAISLTATGLTSYEQYF.

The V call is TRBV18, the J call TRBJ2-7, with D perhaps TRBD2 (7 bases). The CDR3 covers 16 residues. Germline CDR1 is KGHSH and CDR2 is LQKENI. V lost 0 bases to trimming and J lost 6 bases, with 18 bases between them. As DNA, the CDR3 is TGTGCCAGCTCACCACCGGGGGGGGGCGAACTGGGCGAGCAGTACTTC. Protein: CASSPPGGGELGEQYF.